The sequence of this T cell receptor beta chain was determined in a study of T cells after yellow fever vaccination. Study details: Any fraction with a low cell number was prepared using SMART-Seq v4 Ultra Low Input. General study points: In FACS-sorted repertoires, abundant clonotypes from the bulk population could appear as contaminants. Researchers noted that a small share of clonotypes showed up in both CD4 and CD8 compartments.

This clonotype has a handful of counts. Its antigen is unidentified. The V gene lost 3 bases and the J gene lost 3 bases, with 5 bases spanning the gap. Germline V gene lookup returns CDR1 KGHDR and CDR2 SFDVKD. The CDR3 sequence is 13 residues long. Conversion of TCR transcripts into cDNA relied on 5'RACE template switching, which added a universal primer site and UMIs. MiXCR was run by TCRdb on the 5' RACE reads, yielding one entry per CDR3 protein. The sample lists some 350,000 distinct CDR3 sequences, roughly 8.7% seen once, with more than 15% in the top ten. Sequenced material: PBMCs, taken on the day of the first yellow fever vaccination. The clonotype originates from a man younger than 30 who received the YFV17D yellow fever vaccine. The rearrangement joins TRBV24-1 to TRBJ1-5; no definite D call. In nucleotides, the CDR3 is TGTGCCACCAGTGATGATAACAATCAGCCCCAGCATTTT. Translating gives CATSDDNNQPQHF.